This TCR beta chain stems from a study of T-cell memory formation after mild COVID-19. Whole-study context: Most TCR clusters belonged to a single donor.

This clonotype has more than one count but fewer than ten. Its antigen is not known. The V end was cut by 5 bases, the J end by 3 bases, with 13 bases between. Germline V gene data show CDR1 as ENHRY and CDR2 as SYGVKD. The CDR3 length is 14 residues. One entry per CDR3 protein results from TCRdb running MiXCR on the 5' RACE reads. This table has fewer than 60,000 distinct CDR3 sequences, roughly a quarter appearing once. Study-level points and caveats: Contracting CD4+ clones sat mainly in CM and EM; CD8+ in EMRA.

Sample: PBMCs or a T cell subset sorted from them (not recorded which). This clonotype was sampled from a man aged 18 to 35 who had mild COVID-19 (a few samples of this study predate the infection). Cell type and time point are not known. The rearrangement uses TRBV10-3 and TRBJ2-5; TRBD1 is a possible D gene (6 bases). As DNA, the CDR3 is TGTGCCATCAGTCCTGGACAGCGAGAAGAGACCCAGTACTTC. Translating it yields CAISPGQREETQYF.